This passage covers 27 T cell receptor beta chains from one sample sequenced in a study of control samples from healthy donors and cancer patients (dated by TCRdb to between 2020 and 2021). Preparation of the library involved the immunoSEQ multiplex PCR assay. The table was pulled from immuneACCESS by TCRdb, which kept in-frame rearrangements only. Such tables lose some clones; where checked, under half of the loss comes from unresolved V genes, and the rest has no known cause. The sample table contains roughly 150,000 clones; only one count was recorded for about 86% of them. The top ten clones comprise around 1.6% of the sample. Material for sequencing was blood. These receptor sequences come from a man aged 18 to 29 in good health.

The table lists this clone with a few counts. This sequence joins TRBV4-1 and TRBJ1-6; D gene uncertain. V was cut by 0 bases and J by 8 bases, with 17 bases left in between. Per germline, CDR1 MGHRA and CDR2 YSYEKL. The CDR3 has 17 residues. CDR3 region: CASSQEAAAAIHSPLHF. In nucleotides, the CDR3 is TGCGCCAGCAGCCAAGAAGCCGCTGCGGCCATTCATTCACCCCTCCACTTT.

The V and J genes are TRBV30 and TRBJ2-6; D uncertain. V shed 1 base and J shed 0 bases, with 4 bases lying between them. The CDR3 is 14 amino acids. Germline assignment: CDR1 GTSNPN and CDR2 SVGIG (reference sequence). In DNA, the CDR3 is TGTGCCTGGAGTGGGGTCTCTGGGGCCAACGTCCTGACTTTC. Its protein is CAWSGVSGANVLTF.

The CDR3 DNA is TGTGCCAGCAGTAACGACAGGGACCCCTACAATGAGCAGTTCTTC. It is translated as CASSNDRDPYNEQFF. This chain uses TRBV6-5 with TRBJ2-1, with 7 bases fitting TRBD1. Losses at the gene ends were 5 bases for V and 2 bases for J; bases not matched to a gene: 6. The germline V gene has CDR1 MNHEY and CDR2 SVGAGI. This CDR3 has 15 amino acids.

The V call is TRBV2, the J call TRBJ1-1; tentatively, D is TRBD1 (6 bases). V was shortened by 10 bases and J by 0 bases, with 24 bases between the two germline ends. This CDR3 has 17 amino acids. CDR1 is SNHLY and CDR2 is FYNNEI in the germline V gene. The CDR3 sequence: CATFSGGATSMNTEAFF. Here the CDR3 DNA reads TGTGCCACCTTTTCTGGGGGGGCTACTTCGATGAACACTGAAGCTTTCTTT.

The gene calls are TRBV7-9 and TRBJ2-1; TRBD1 might be the D (5 bases). Looked up from germline, CDR1 is SEHNR and CDR2 is FQNEAQ (reference sequence). Trimming left V 2 bases short and J 2 bases short, with 10 bases between. This CDR3 is built from 15 residues. This CDR3 reads CASSLRQGTYNEQFF. DNA of the CDR3: TGTGCCAGCAGCTTAAGGCAGGGCACCTACAATGAGCAGTTCTTC.

The sample holds one count of this clone. J is TRBJ1-2 and V is TRBV9; D not resolved. Deletions cut 0 bases from V and 5 bases from J, with 8 bases between. The CDR3 extends over 13 amino acids. Germline CDR1 and CDR2: SGDLS and YYNGEE. CDR3 DNA sequence: TGTGCCAGCAGCGTAGGTAACGAGTATGGCTACACCTTC. Its protein product is CASSVGNEYGYTF.

The rearrangement joins TRBV3-1 (or the pseudogene TRBV3-2) to TRBJ2-3; the D gene is possibly TRBD1 (5 bases). Trimming removed 6 bases from V and 0 bases from J, with 22 bases in between. Germline CDR1 LGHDT, CDR2 YNNKEL (reference sequence). The CDR3 runs 18 residues. Here the CDR3 DNA reads TGTGCCAGCAGTTCAAGTATGGCAGGGCAATCTAGCACAGATACGCAGTATTTT. Protein product: CASSSSMAGQSSTDTQYF.

The V and J genes are TRBV19 and TRBJ1-1; maybe TRBD1 (5 bases). The CDR3 has 15 amino acids. Germline V gene lookup returns CDR1 LNHDA and CDR2 SQIVND (reference sequence). Trimming removed 1 base from V and 5 bases from J, with 14 bases in between. Here the CDR3 reads CASSIAGGSSTEAFF. The DNA for the CDR3 is TGTGCCAGTAGTATAGCCGGGGGAAGTAGTACTGAAGCTTTCTTT.

The chain is built from TRBV11-2 and TRBJ2-7, with D perhaps TRBD1 or TRBD2 (5 bases each). Germline CDR1 SGHAT, CDR2 FQNNGV. Trimming took off 5 bases at V and 2 bases at J, with 19 bases between the two ends. The CDR3 loop spans 16 amino acids. The CDR3 bases are TGTGCCAGCAGCCAGCTCTTCGGGGCCGGGACCTACGAGCAGTACTTC. Translated: CASSQLFGAGTYEQYF. The variable domain in full, with the rest retrieved from reference TRBV11-2 and TRBJ2-7, is EAGVAQSPRYKIIEKRQSVAFWCNPISGHATLYWYQQILGQGPKLLIQFQNNGVVDDSQLPKDRFSAERLKGVDSTLKIQPAKLEDSAVYLCASSQLFGAGTYEQYFGPGTRLTVT.

The gene calls are TRBV6-2 or TRBV6-3 and TRBJ1-2; TRBD1 is a possible D gene (5 bases). V was cut by 6 bases and J by 4 bases, with 15 bases left in between. This CDR3 has 14 amino acids. The germline V gene has CDR1 MNHEY and CDR2 SVGEGT. The chain's CDR3 is CASSSGTLGYGYTF. The CDR3 region has the DNA TGTGCCAGCAGCTCCGGGACCTTGGGCTATGGCTACACCTTC.

This clone has only a few counts. For the CDR3, the DNA is TGCGCCAGCAGTATTAGCGGGGGTAGCTCCTACGAGCAGTACTTC. It is translated as CASSISGGSSYEQYF. The chain uses TRBV5-1 and TRBJ2-7; 9 bases agree with TRBD2. With 5 bases clipped from V and 0 bases from J, the junction kept 6 bases outside the gene matches. Germline lookup yields CDR1 SGHRS and CDR2 YFSETQ. The CDR3 covers 15 residues.

In this sample, this clone turned up once. The rearrangement uses TRBV5-1 and TRBJ2-3; 7 bases fit TRBD2. Trimming at V came to 4 bases and at J to 5 bases, leaving 7 bases not matched to a gene. This CDR3 region has 14 residues. CDR1 is SGHRS and CDR2 is YFSETQ in the germline V gene. CDR3 nucleotide sequence: TGCGCCAGCAGCGCAGGGACTACCCTAGATACGCAGTATTTT. As protein: CASSAGTTLDTQYF.

This rearrangement joins TRBV4-1 to TRBJ2-3, with D possibly matching TRBD1 (5 bases). Trimming pared 4 bases from V and 0 bases from J, leaving 8 bases between. The germline V gene has CDR1 MGHRA and CDR2 YSYEKL. This CDR3 is built from 14 residues. Here the CDR3 DNA reads TGCGCCAGCAGCCCCTCAGGGAGCACAGATACGCAGTATTTT. It encodes CASSPSGSTDTQYF.

The chain couples TRBV19 to TRBJ1-5; 8 nucleotides align to TRBD1. V trimming: 5 bases; J trimming: 4 bases; junction bases outside the gene matches: 7. From germline, CDR1 is LNHDA and CDR2 SQIVND (reference sequence). This CDR3 spans 15 amino acids. Here the CDR3 DNA reads TGTGCCAGTAGTGCCTCCACAGGGGGGAATCAGCCCCAGCATTTT. This encodes CASSASTGGNQPQHF. The full variable domain, its missing parts supplied by reference TRBV19 and TRBJ1-5, is DGGITQSPKYLFRKEGQNVTLSCEQNLNHDAMYWYRQDPGQGLRLIYYSQIVNDFQKGDIAEGYSVSREKKESFPLTVTSAQKNPTAFYLCASSASTGGNQPQHFGDGTRLSIL.

The rearrangement links TRBV4-2 to TRBJ1-4; D remains unclear. The CDR3 sequence is 12 residues long. Trimming stripped 6 bases from V and 4 bases from J, with 6 bases between. Germline-derived CDR1 and CDR2 are LGHNA and YNFKEQ. CDR3 coding DNA: TGTGCCAGCAGGACGGATAATGAAAAACTGTTTTTT. This encodes CASRTDNEKLFF.

The chain uses TRBV3-1 (or the pseudogene TRBV3-2) and TRBJ2-3; tentative D call: TRBD1 (6 bases). This CDR3 is built from 14 residues. Germline V gene data show CDR1 as LGHDT and CDR2 as YNNKEL (reference sequence). Trimming cost V 6 bases and J 5 bases, with 15 bases left between them. This CDR3 is CASRSRGWGDTQYF. The CDR3 nucleotides read TGTGCCAGCAGAAGCAGGGGCTGGGGAGATACGCAGTATTTT.

The chain recombines TRBV5-4 with TRBJ2-7, with D possibly matching TRBD1 (6 bases). V was clipped by 0 bases and J by 0 bases, with 13 bases between them. Germline CDR1 reads SGHNT; CDR2 reads YYREEE (reference sequence). The CDR3 consists of 16 residues. The chain's CDR3 is CASSLGQALSSYEQYF. The CDR3 nucleotides are TGTGCCAGCAGCTTGGGACAGGCTCTTAGCTCCTACGAGCAGTACTTC.

This clone turned up a few times. The V call is TRBV4-3, the J call TRBJ2-7; 8 bases are a match to TRBD1. V lost 0 bases to trimming and J lost 5 bases; unmatched junction nucleotides: 9. Germline V gene sequence: CDR1 LGHNA, CDR2 YSLEER. CDR3 length equals 16 residues. The chain's CDR3 is CASSQDFQGAIDEQYF. Here the CDR3 DNA reads TGCGCCAGCAGCCAAGATTTTCAGGGGGCGATCGACGAGCAGTACTTC.

V and J are TRBV2 and TRBJ1-1, with unresolved D. V was trimmed by 7 bases and J by 4 bases, leaving 22 bases between them. The germline CDR1 and CDR2 sequences are SNHLY and FYNNEI. The CDR3 contains 16 residues. This chain's CDR3 is CASNPGPSPWGTEAFF. The DNA of the CDR3 is TGTGCCAGCAACCCGGGTCCTAGTCCATGGGGCACTGAAGCTTTCTTT. Full variable domain (missing parts from reference TRBV2 and TRBJ1-1): EPEVTQTPSHQVTQMGQEVILRCVPISNHLYFYWYRQILGQKVEFLVSFYNNEISEKSEIFDDQFSVERPDGSNFTLKIRSTKLEDSAMYFCASNPGPSPWGTEAFFGQGTRLTVV.

The chain combines TRBV3-1 (or the pseudogene TRBV3-2) with TRBJ1-1; possible D gene TRBD1, 6 bases. V shed 0 bases and J shed 0 bases, with 14 bases lying between them. The CDR3 loop spans 17 amino acids. Germline V lookup: CDR1 LGHDT, CDR2 YNNKEL (reference sequence). In DNA form, the CDR3 reads TGTGCCAGCAGCCAAGATTCCGGGGGCGACTTGAACACTGAAGCTTTCTTT. Translation gives CASSQDSGGDLNTEAFF.

The genes are TRBV7-9 and TRBJ2-2, with 14 bases lining up with TRBD2. The length of the CDR3 is 17 residues. CDR1 and CDR2 from the germline V gene are SEHNR and FQNEAQ (reference sequence). V was pared by 6 bases and J by 4 bases, with 7 bases of the junction left unmatched. CDR3 amino acids: CASSSGLAGGSTGELFF. The CDR3 coding sequence is TGTGCCAGCAGTTCCGGACTAGCGGGGGGTAGCACCGGGGAGCTGTTTTTT.

The chain is built from TRBV6-5 and TRBJ1-3; TRBD1 is a possible D gene (5 bases). This CDR3 region has 13 residues. The V gene's germline CDR1 is MNHEY and CDR2 SVGAGI. V was shortened by 6 bases and J by 2 bases, with 8 bases between the two germline ends. CDR3 residues: CASRVDTGNTIYF. For the CDR3, the DNA is TGTGCCAGCAGGGTGGACACTGGAAACACCATATATTTT.

This chain links TRBV28 with TRBJ2-7, with a tentative D call TRBD1 (6 bases). Trimming shortened V by 3 bases and J by 5 bases, and 17 bases separated the two germline ends. CDR1 and CDR2 from the germline V gene are MDHEN and SYDVKM. This CDR3 is 15 amino acids long. CDR3 nucleotide sequence: TGTGCCAGCAGTTTCCAACAGGGTTGGGGGAACGAGCAGTACTTC. Translated, it gives CASSFQQGWGNEQYF. The complete variable domain, with remaining parts taken from reference TRBV28 and TRBJ2-7, reads DVKVTQSSRYLVKRTGEKVFLECVQDMDHENMFWYRQDPGLGLRLIYFSYDVKMKEKGDIPEGYSVSREKKERFSLILESASTNQTSMYLCASSFQQGWGNEQYFGPGTRLTVT.

The genes are TRBV9 and TRBJ2-1; no clear D. The CDR3 has 11 amino acids. Trimming took 4 bases from V and 5 from J, leaving 4 bases between them. Germline V lookup: CDR1 SGDLS, CDR2 YYNGEE. In nucleotides, the CDR3 is TGTGCCAGCAGCCTAGACAATGAGCAGTTCTTC. Residues: CASSLDNEQFF.

V is TRBV6-2 or TRBV6-3 and J is TRBJ1-1, with D possibly being TRBD1 (6 bases). The germline V gene has CDR1 MNHEY and CDR2 SVGEGT. The CDR3 extends over 11 amino acids. V was clipped by 5 bases and J by 8 bases, with 9 bases between them. DNA of the CDR3: TGTGCCAGCAGTCGGACAGACGAAGCTTTCTTT. It encodes CASSRTDEAFF.

This chain uses TRBV3-1 (or the pseudogene TRBV3-2) with TRBJ1-5; D is ambiguous. V dropped 3 bases and J dropped 6 bases, with 6 bases sitting between them. There are 12 residues in the CDR3. Germline assignment: CDR1 LGHDT and CDR2 YNNKEL (reference sequence). The CDR3 spells CASSQGVQPQHF. CDR3 in DNA: TGTGCCAGCAGCCAGGGAGTTCAGCCCCAGCATTTT.

The rearrangement links TRBV28 to TRBJ2-7, with TRBD1 matching over 9 bases. CDR1 MDHEN and CDR2 SYDVKM come from the germline V gene. The CDR3 sequence is 15 residues long. The trim removed 7 bases at V and 5 bases at J, leaving 12 bases unmatched. CDR3 nucleotide sequence: TGTGCCAGCACGCGGCTTGGACAGGGGAGAAACGAGCAGTACTTC. The encoded protein is CASTRLGQGRNEQYF. The variable domain in full, with the rest retrieved from reference TRBV28 and TRBJ2-7, is DVKVTQSSRYLVKRTGEKVFLECVQDMDHENMFWYRQDPGLGLRLIYFSYDVKMKEKGDIPEGYSVSREKKERFSLILESASTNQTSMYLCASTRLGQGRNEQYFGPGTRLTVT.